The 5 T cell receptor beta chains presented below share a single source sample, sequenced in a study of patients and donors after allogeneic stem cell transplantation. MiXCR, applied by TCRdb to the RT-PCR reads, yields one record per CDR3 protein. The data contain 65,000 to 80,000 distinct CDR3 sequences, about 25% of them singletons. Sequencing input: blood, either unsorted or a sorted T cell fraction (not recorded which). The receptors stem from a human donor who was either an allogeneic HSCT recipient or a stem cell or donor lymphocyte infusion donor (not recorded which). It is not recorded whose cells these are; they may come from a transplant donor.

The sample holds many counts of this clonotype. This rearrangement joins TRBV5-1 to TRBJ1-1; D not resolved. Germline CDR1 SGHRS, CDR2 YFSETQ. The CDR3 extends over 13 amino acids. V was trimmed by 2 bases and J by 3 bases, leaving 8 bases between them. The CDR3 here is CASSFKLDTEAFF. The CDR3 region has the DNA TGCGCCAGCAGCTTCAAACTGGACACTGAAGCTTTCTTT.

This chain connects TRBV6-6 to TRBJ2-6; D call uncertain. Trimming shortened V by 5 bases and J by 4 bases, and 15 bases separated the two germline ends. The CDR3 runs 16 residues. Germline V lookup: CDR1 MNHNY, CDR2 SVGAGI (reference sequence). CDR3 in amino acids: CASSEDPVLGANVLTF. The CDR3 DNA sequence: TGTGCCAGCAGTGAGGACCCCGTACTAGGGGCCAACGTCCTGACTTTC.

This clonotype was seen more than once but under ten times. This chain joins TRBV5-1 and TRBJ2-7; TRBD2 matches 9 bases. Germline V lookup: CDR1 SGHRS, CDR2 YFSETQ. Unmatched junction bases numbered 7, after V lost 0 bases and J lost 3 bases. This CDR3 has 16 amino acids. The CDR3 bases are TGCGCCAGCAGCTTGGTATCCGCGGGAGGGTTCTACGAGCAGTACTTC. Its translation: CASSLVSAGGFYEQYF.

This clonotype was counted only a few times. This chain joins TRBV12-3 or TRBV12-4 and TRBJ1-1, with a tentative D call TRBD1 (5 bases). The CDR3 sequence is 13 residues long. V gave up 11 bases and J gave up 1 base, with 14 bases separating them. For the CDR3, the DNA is TGTGCCCTCCGGGACGCTGAGAACACTGAAGCTTTCTTT. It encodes CALRDAENTEAFF.

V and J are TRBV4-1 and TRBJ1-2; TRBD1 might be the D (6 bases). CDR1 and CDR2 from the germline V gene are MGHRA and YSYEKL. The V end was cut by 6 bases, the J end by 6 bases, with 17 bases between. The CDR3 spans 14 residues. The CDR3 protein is CASSQPGTINGYTF. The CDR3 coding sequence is TGCGCCAGCAGTCAACCCGGGACAATAAATGGCTACACCTTC.